This TCR beta chain was sequenced during a study of blood T cell repertoires in COVID-19 (dated by TCRdb to the early 2020s). With respect to the entire study: Samples covering the acute and convalescent phases of COVID-19 were provided by collaborators in the United States, Italy and Spain. The material from the prospective study consisted of cDNA or gDNA derived from T cells, B-cell-depleted T cells, or PBMCs. The samples were drawn from the first 160 participants of the ongoing ImmuneRACE study and from over 950 subjects provided by 6 global collaborators. The repertoires were made available in a free public database intended to serve as a resource for research on the immune response to SARS-CoV-2. Deeply sampled blood TCRbeta repertoires from subjects exposed to, actively infected with, or recovered from COVID-19 were included in the dataset. Where HLA class I and class II types were available, the types were taken from metadata supplied by the sample provider, not from assay-based typing. Nearly every sample came with metadata listing a de-identified subject ID, COVID-19 status, age in years and sex.

The immunoSEQ Assay, a bias-controlled multiplex PCR, was used to amplify TCRbeta CDR3 regions from genomic DNA. The authors' analysis ran thus. Nucleated cell counts per sample were estimated from amplification of reference gene primers within the assay. To quantify the absolute abundance of each unique TCRbeta CDR3 rearrangement, sequence reads were collapsed and filtered. For each sample, productive Simpson clonality was calculated by taking the square root of Simpson's diversity index across productive rearrangements. The immuneACCESS repertoire file appears here via TCRdb, limited to in-frame rearrangements. These files lack a portion of the clones; in checked studies, under half of the deficit traces to unresolved V genes, and the cause of the others is not known. The V and J calls and clone size are taken from that table; D and trimming were inferred from the DNA. The sample yields under 130,000 clones; approximately 84% were counted once. 6.2% of the sample goes to the ten largest clones.

The germline V gene provides CDR1 SGHRS and CDR2 YFSETQ. From the cysteine up to the phenylalanine, the CDR3 has a length of 12 residues. CDR3 DNA only is kept here, 36 bases in frame from base 1. The germline V end is reduced by 4 bases and the J end by 14 bases; junction bases left unmatched: 6. Summary of the overall study and its limitations: Clinical and demographic metadata were provided uncurated, with the amount varying by source and participant.

Details on this clone: What this receptor recognizes is not known. Within one base of it there is no much larger clone, and no base qualities were kept.

The collaborating institutions used their own protocols to collect whole blood in K2EDTA tubes. For TCRbeta analysis, collaborators shipped samples in one of three forms: frozen whole blood, isolated PBMCs, or DNA extracted from either of those sample types. The V and J genes are TRBV5-1 and TRBJ1-2; 12 nucleotides in the junction match TRBD1. Source material: peripheral blood. This receptor was obtained from a human donor in a cohort sampled during active COVID-19. CDR3 reads: CASSAGQGAGTF. The DNA sequence is as follows: TGCGCCAGCAGCGCGGGACAGGGGGCTGGGACCTTC.